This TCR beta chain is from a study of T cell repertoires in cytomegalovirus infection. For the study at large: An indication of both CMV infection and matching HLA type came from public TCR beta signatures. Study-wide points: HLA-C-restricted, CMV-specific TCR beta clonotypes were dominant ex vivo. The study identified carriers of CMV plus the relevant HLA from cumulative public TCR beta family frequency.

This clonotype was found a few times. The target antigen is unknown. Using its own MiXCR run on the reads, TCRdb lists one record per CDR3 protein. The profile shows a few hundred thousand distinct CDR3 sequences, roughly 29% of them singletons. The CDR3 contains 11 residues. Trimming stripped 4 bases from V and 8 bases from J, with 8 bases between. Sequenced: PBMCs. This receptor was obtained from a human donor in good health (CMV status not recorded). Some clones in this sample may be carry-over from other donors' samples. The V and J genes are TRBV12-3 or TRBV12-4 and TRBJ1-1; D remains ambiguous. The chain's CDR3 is CASSSGWEAFF. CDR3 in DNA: TGTGCCAGCAGTTCGGGATGGGAAGCTTTCTTT.